This T cell receptor (beta chain) was identified during a study of CD8 T cells in ankylosing spondylitis. This clonotype was observed many times. Unmatched junction bases numbered 11, after V lost 5 bases and J lost 7 bases. This CDR3 has 15 residues. Germline loops: CDR1 DFQATT, CDR2 SNEGSKA (reference sequence). From the 5' RACE reads, TCRdb called clonotypes with MiXCR, one entry per CDR3 protein. The data hold about 130,000 distinct CDR3 sequences, with roughly an eighth observed a single time. The clonotype was recovered from a female donor with ankylosing spondylitis or in good health (not recorded which). The chain uses TRBV20-1 and TRBJ1-6; TRBD1 matches 7 bases. The sample consisted of blood, either unsorted or a sorted T cell fraction (not recorded which). The CDR3 protein is CSAPKPGQNNSPLHF. CDR3 nucleotides: TGCAGTGCTCCTAAGCCGGGACAGAACAATTCACCCCTCCACTTT.